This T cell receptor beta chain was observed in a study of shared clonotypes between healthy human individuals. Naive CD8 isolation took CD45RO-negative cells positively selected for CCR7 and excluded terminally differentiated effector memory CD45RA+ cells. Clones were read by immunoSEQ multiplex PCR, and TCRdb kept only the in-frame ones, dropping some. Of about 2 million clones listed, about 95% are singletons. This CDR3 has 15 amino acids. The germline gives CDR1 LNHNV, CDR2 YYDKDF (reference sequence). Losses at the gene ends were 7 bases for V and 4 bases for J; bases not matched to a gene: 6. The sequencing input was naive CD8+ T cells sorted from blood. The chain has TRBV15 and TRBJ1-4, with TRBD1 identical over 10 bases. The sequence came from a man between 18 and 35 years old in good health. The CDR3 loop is CATMGQGSHNEKLFF. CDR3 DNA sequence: TGTGCCACCATGGGACAGGGGAGCCATAATGAAAAACTGTTTTTT.